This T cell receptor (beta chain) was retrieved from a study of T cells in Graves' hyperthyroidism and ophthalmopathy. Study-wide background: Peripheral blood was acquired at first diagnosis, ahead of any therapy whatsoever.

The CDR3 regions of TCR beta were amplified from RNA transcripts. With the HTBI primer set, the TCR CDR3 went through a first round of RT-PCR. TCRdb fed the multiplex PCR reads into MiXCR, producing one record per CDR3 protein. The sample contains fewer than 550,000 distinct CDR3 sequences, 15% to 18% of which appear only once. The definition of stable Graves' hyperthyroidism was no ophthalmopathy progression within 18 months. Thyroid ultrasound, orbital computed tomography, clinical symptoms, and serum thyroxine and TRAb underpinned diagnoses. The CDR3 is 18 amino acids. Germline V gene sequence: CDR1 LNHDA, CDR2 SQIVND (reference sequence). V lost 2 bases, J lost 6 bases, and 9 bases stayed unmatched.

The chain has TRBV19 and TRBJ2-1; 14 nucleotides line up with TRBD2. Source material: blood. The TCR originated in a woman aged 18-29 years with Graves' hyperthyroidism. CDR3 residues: CASSIPRLAGGPINEQFF. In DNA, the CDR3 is TGTGCCAGTAGTATACCCCGACTAGCGGGGGGGCCTATCAATGAGCAGTTCTTC.